This note documents a single TCR beta chain sequence. Its antigen is not known. Measured with immunoSEQ multiplex PCR; TCRdb has only the in-frame clones, and not every one. The sample includes tens of thousands of clones, around 92% seen only once; the top ten take roughly 6.6%. The entry originates in a study of T cells in tuberculosis. Turning to the study itself: Sequenced TCRs come from CD1B-GMM tetramer-binding T cells. Overall study findings and caveats: GEM motif frequencies gave 55% to 75% accuracy; the GMM repertoire gave approximately 90%.

Germline V lookup: CDR1 MGHDK, CDR2 SYGVNS. This CDR3 has 15 amino acids. Trimming pared 3 bases from V and 5 bases from J, leaving 14 bases between. Time point: new active TB diagnosis, blood taken before or within 7 days of starting treatment. Included patients were adults of at least 18, HIV-seronegative, South African. V and J are TRBV25-1 and TRBJ2-1; TRBD2 might be the D (6 bases). The sample here was PBMCs, taken at tuberculosis diagnosis. This clonotype was sampled from an adult with tuberculosis. DNA for the CDR3: TGTGCCAGCAGTGAGAGGGCGGGACTTGACAATGAGCAGTTCTTC. Amino acid sequence: CASSERAGLDNEQFF.